The entry below describes one T cell receptor (beta chain). Its antigen is undetermined. Other DNA sequences from this sample encode an identical CDR3 as well. The data were taken from a study of vaccination effects on CD4 cells after COVID-19. Study in general: It was with 10 IU/ml IL-2 and about 10 ug/ml peptides that 1.8 million or so PBMC per well were cultured.

Study-level points and caveats: Marked clonal contraction of infection- and vaccine-induced clones was seen late after vaccination.

Per germline, CDR1 SGHRS and CDR2 YFSETQ. V shed 0 bases, J shed 2 bases, and the junction held 1 base outside the gene matches. This CDR3 is 14 amino acids long. The assay was immunoSEQ multiplex PCR, and TCRdb's table has in-frame clones only and misses some. The top ten hold about 2.5% of the sample, which has about 66,000 clones, approximately 79% seen once. Isolating CD4+ T cells followed approximately 11 days of culture. Vaccination of participants consisted of two doses of either the BNT162b2 or mRNA-1273 vaccine. It was on days 3 and 7 that half the medium was replaced with IL-2 medium. The sequence was collected from a human donor who received a COVID-19 vaccine. The chain uses TRBV5-1 and TRBJ2-5; 7 nucleotides line up with TRBD2. The source material was CD4+ T cells from PBMCs cultured without peptide, sampled after COVID-19 vaccination. CDR3 DNA: TGCGCCAGCAGCTTGGTGGGGGGGCAAGAGACCCAGTACTTC. This translates into CASSLVGGQETQYF.